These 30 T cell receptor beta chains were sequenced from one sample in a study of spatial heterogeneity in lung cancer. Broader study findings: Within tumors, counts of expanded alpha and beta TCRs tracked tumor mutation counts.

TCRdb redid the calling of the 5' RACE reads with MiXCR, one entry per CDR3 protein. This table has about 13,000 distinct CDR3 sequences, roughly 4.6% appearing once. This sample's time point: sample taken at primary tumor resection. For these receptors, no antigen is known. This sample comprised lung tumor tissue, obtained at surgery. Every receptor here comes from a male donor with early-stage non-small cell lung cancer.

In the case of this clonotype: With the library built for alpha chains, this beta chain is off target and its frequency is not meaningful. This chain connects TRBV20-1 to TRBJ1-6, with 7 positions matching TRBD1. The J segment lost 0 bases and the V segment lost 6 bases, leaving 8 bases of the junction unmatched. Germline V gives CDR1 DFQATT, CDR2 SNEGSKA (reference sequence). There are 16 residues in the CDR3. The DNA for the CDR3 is TGCAGTGCCCCGACAGGGCAACTCTCCTATAATTCACCCCTCCACTTT. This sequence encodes CSAPTGQLSYNSPLHF.

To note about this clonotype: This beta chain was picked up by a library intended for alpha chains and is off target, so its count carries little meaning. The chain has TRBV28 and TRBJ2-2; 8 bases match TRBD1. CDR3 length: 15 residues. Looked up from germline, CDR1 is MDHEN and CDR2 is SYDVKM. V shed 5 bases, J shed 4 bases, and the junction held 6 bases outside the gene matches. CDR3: CASSPQTGGTGELFF. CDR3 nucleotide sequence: TGTGCCAGCAGTCCTCAAACAGGGGGCACCGGGGAGCTGTTTTTT. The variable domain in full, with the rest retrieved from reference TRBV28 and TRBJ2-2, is DVKVTQSSRYLVKRTGEKVFLECVQDMDHENMFWYRQDPGLGLRLIYFSYDVKMKEKGDIPEGYSVSREKKERFSLILESASTNQTSMYLCASSPQTGGTGELFFGEGSRLTVL.

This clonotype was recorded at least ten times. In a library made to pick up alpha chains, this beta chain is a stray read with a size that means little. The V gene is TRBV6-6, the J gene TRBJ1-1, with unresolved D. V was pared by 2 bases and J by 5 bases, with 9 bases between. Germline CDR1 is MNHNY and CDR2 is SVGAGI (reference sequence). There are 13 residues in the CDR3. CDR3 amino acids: CASSYLGNTEAFF. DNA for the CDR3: TGTGCCAGCAGTTACCTGGGGAATACTGAAGCTTTCTTT.

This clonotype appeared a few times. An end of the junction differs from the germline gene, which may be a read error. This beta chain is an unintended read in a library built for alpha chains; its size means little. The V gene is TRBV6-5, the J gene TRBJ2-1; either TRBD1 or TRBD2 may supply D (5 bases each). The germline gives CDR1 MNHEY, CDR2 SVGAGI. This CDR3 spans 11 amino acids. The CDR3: CASSSGPVVEF. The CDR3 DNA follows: TGTGCCAGCAGCTCGGGACCGGTTGTGGAGTTC.

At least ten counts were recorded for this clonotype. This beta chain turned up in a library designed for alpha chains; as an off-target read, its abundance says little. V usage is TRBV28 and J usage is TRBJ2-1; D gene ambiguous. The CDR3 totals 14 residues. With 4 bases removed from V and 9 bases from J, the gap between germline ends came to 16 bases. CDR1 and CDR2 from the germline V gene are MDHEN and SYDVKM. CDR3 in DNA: TGTGCCAGCAGTTCAACACGGGCCAGATCTGAGCAGTTCTTC. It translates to CASSSTRARSEQFF.

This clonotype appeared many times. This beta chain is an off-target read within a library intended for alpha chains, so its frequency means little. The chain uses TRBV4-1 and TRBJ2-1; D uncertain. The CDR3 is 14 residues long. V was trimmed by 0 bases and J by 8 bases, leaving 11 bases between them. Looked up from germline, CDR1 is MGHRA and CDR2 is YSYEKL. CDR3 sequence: CASSQEGLNDEQFF. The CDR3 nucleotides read TGCGCCAGCAGCCAAGAGGGCCTGAACGATGAGCAGTTCTTC.

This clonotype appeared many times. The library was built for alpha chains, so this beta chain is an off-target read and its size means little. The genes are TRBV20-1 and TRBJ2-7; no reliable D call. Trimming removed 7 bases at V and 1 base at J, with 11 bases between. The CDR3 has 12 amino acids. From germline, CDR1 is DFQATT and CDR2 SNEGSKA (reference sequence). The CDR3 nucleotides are TGCAGTGGAATCGGCAAGTCCTACGAGCAGTACTTC. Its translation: CSGIGKSYEQYF.

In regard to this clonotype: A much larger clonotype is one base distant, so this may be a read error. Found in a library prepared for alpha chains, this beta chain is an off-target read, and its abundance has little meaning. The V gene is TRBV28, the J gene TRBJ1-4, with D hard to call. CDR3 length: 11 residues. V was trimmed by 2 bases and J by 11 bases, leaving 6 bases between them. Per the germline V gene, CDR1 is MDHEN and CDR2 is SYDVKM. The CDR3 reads CASSLDKKLFF. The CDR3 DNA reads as TGTGCCAGCAGTTTAGACAAGAAACTGTTTTTT.

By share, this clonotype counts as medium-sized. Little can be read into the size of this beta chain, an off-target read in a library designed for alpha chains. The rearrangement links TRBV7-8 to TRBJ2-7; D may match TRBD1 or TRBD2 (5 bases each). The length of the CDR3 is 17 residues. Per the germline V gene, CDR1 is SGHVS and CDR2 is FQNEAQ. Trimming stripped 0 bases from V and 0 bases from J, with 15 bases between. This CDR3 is CASSLALTGTISYEQYF. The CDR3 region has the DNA TGTGCCAGCAGCTTAGCCCTGACCGGGACCATCTCCTACGAGCAGTACTTC. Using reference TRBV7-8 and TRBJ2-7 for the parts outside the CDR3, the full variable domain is GAGVSQSPRYKVAKRGQDVALRCDPISGHVSLFWYQQALGQGPEFLTYFQNEAQLDKSGLPSDRFFAERPEGSVSTLKIQRTQQEDSAVYLCASSLALTGTISYEQYFGPGTRLTVT.

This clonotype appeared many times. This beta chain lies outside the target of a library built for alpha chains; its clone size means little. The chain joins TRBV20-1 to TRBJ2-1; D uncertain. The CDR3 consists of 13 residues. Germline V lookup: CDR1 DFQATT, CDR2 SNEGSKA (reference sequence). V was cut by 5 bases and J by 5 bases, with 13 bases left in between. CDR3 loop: CSALTTFHNEQFF. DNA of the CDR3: TGCAGTGCTCTAACTACCTTCCACAATGAGCAGTTCTTC.

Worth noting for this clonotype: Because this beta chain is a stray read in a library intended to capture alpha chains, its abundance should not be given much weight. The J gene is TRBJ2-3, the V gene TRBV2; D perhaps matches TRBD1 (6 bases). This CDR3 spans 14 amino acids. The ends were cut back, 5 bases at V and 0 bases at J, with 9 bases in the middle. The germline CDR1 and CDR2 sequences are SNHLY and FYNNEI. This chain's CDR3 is CASSFGQSTDTQYF. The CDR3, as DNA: TGTGCCAGCAGTTTTGGACAGAGCACAGATACGCAGTATTTT.

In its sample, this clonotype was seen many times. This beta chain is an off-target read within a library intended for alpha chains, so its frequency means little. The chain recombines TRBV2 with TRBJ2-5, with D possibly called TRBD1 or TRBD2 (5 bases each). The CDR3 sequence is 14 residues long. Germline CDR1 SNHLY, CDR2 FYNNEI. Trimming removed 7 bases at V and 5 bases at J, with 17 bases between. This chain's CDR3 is CASNPGPFQETQYF. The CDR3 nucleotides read TGTGCCAGCAACCCGGGACCCTTCCAGGAGACCCAGTACTTC.

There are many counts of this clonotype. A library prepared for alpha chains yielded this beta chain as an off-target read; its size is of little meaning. The CDR3 loop reads CASSLGTDYGYTF. Here the CDR3 DNA reads TGTGCCAGCAGCCTCGGGACGGATTATGGCTACACCTTC. The chain is built from TRBV3-1 and TRBJ1-2; D possibly corresponds to TRBD1 (5 bases). V was shortened by 4 bases and J by 5 bases, with 11 bases between the two germline ends. CDR3 size: 13 residues. Germline CDR1 and CDR2: LGHDT and YNNKEL (reference sequence).

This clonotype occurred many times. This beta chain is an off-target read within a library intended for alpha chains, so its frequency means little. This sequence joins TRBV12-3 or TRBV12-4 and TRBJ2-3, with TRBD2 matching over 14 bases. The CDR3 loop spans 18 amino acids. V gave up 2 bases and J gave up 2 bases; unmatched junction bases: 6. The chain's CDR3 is CASSLRTSGGHFTDTQYF. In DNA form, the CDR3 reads TGTGCCAGCAGTTTAAGGACTAGCGGGGGGCATTTCACAGATACGCAGTATTTT.

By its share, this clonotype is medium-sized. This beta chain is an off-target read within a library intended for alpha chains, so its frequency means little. The CDR3, as DNA: TGCAGTGCTAGAGATCAGGGTGGATCAGATACGCAGTATTTT. As protein: CSARDQGGSDTQYF. The V call is TRBV20-1, the J call TRBJ2-3; perhaps TRBD1 as D (5 bases). Looked up from germline, CDR1 is DFQATT and CDR2 is SNEGSKA (reference sequence). CDR3 length: 14 residues. Deletions cut 0 bases from V and 4 bases from J, with 11 bases between.

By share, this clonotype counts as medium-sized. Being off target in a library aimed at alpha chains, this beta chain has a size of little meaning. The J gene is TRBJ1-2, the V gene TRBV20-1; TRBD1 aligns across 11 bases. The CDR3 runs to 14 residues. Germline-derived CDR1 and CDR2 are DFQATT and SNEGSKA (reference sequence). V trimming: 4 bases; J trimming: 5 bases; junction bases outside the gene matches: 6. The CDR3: CSAIRTGGDYGYTF. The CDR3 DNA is TGCAGTGCTATTAGGACAGGGGGCGATTATGGCTACACCTTC.

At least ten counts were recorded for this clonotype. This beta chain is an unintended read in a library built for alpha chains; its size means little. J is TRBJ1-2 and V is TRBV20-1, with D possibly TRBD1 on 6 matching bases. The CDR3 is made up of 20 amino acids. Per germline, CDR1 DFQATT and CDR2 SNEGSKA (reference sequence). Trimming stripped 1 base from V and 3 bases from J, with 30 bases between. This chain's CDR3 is CSARVGGGISDYDSYYGYTF. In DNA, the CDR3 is TGCAGTGCTAGAGTCGGGGGGGGCATATCCGACTACGACAGCTACTATGGCTACACCTTC.

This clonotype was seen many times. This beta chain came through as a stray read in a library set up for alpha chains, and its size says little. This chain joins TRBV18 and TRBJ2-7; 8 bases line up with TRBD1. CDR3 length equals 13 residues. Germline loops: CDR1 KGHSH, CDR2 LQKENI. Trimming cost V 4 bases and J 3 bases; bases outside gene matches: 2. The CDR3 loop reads CASSLGQDYEQYF. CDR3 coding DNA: TGTGCCAGCTCACTGGGACAGGACTACGAGCAGTACTTC.

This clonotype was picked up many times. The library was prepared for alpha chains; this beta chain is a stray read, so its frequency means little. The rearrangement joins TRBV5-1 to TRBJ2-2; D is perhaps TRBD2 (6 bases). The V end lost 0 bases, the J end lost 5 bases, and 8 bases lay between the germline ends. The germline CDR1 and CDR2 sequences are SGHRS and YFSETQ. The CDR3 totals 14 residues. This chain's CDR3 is CASSLERGTGELFF. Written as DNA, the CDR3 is TGCGCCAGCAGCTTGGAACGGGGGACCGGGGAGCTGTTTTTT.

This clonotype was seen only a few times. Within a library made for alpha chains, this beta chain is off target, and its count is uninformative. As DNA, the CDR3 is TGTGCCAGCAGCCCACCCGGGACATTGGGGGATGAGCAGTTCTTC. This encodes CASSPPGTLGDEQFF. The chain employs TRBV11-2 and TRBJ2-1; D is possibly TRBD1 (6 bases). This CDR3 is 15 amino acids long. Germline CDR1 reads SGHAT; CDR2 reads FQNNGV. Between the trimmed V and J ends, which lost 5 bases and 8 bases, there was a span of 19 bases.

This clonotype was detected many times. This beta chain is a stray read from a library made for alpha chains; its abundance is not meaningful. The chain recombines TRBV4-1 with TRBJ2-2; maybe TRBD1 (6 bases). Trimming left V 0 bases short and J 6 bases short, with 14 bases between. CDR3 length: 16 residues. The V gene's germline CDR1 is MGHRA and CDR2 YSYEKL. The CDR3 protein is CASSQEGGRGSGELFF. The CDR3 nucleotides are TGCGCCAGCAGCCAAGAGGGCGGCAGGGGATCCGGGGAGCTGTTTTTT.

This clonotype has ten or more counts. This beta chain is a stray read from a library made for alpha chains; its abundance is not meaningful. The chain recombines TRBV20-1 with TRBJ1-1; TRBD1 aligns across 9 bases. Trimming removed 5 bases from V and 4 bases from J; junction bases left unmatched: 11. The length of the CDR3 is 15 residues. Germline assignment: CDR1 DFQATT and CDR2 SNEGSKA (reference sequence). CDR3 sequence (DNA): TGCAGTGCTGAAGTCCCGGGACAGGGAGTCACTGAAGCTTTCTTT. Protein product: CSAEVPGQGVTEAFF.

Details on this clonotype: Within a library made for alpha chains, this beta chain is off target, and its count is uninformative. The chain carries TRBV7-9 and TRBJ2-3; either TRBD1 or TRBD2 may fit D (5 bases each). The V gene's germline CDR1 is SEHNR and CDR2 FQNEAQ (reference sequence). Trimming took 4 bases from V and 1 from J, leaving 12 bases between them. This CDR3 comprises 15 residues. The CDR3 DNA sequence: TGTGCCAGCAGCTGGTCACGAGGGGGCACAGATACGCAGTATTTT. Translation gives CASSWSRGGTDTQYF.

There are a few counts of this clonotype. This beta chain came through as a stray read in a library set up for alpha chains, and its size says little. For the CDR3, the DNA is TGTGCCAGCAGTTTGCGGGGGGCCTACAATGAGCAGTTCTTC. It specifies CASSLRGAYNEQFF. The chain employs TRBV12-3 or TRBV12-4 and TRBJ2-1; 8 nucleotides line up with TRBD2. The CDR3 has 14 amino acids. V lost 3 bases and J lost 2; bases outside the gene matches: 0.

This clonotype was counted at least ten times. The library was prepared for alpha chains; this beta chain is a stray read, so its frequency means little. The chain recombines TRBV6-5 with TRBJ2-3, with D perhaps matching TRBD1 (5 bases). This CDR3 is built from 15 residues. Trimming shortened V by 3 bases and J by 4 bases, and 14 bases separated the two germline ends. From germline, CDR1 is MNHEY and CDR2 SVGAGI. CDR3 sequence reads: CASSYRGPYPDTQYF. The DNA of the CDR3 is TGTGCCAGCAGTTATAGGGGCCCCTATCCAGATACGCAGTATTTT.

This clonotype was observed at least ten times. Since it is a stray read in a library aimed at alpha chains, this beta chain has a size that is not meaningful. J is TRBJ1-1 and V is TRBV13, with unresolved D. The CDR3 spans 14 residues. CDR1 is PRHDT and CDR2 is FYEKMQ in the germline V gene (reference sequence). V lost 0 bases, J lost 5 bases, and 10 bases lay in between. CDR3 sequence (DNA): TGTGCCAGCAGCTTAGGACCCCGAGGGACTGAAGCTTTCTTT. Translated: CASSLGPRGTEAFF.

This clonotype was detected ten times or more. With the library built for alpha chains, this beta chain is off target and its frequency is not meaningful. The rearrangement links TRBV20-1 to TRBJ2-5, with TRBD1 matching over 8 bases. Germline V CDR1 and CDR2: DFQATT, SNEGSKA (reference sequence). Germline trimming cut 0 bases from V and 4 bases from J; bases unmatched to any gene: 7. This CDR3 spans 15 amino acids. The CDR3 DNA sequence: TGCAGTGCTAGAGAGGACAGGGCCGGCGGAGAGACCCAGTACTTC. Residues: CSAREDRAGGETQYF.

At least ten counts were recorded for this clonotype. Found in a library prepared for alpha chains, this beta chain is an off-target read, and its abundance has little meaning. The CDR3 spells CASSLGGSGANVLTF. The CDR3 nucleotides read TGTGCCAGCAGCTTAGGGGGTTCAGGGGCCAACGTCCTGACTTTC. The chain uses TRBV6-5 and TRBJ2-6; a possible D gene is TRBD1 (6 bases). V was cut by 6 bases and J by 4 bases, with 13 bases left in between. Germline CDR1 reads MNHEY; CDR2 reads SVGAGI. CDR3 length: 15 residues.

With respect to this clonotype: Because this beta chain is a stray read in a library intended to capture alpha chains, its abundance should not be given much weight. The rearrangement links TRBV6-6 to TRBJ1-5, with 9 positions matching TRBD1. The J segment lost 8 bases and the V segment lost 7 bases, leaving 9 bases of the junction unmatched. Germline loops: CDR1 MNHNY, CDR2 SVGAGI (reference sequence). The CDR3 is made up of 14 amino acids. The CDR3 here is CASNDYRGLEPQHF. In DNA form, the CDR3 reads TGTGCCAGCAATGATTACAGGGGGCTGGAGCCCCAGCATTTT.

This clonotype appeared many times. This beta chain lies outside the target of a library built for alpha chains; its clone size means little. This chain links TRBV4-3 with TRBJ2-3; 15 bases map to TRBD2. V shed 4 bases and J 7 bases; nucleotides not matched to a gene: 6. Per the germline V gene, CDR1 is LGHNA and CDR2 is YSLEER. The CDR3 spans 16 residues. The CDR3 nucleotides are TGCGCCAGCAGCCTACGGACTAGCGGGGGGGCGTATACGCAGTATTTT. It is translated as CASSLRTSGGAYTQYF.